This T cell receptor beta chain was sequenced for a study of blood T cell repertoires in COVID-19. About the study: The United States, Italy and Spain supplied acute and convalescent COVID-19 samples. T cells, B-cell-depleted T cells, or PBMCs supplied cDNA or gDNA.

Study processing details: By means of reference gene primer amplification, nucleated cell counts were estimated. The table came from immunoSEQ multiplex PCR; TCRdb's copy has only in-frame clones and leaves some out. That table supplies the V and J calls and clone size; D and trimming were determined from the DNA. The sample shows a few hundred thousand clones, approximately 89% of them seen only once. This CDR3 comprises 14 residues. V was pared by 4 bases and J by 3 bases, with 4 bases of the junction left unmatched. Germline-derived CDR1 and CDR2 are SEHNR and FQNEAQ (reference sequence). This clone was seen only a few times.

This TCR was recovered from a woman aged 45-65 years who had recovered from COVID-19. The rearrangement uses TRBV7-9 and TRBJ1-1, with 8 bases that match TRBD1. The sample comprised peripheral blood. As DNA, the CDR3 is TGTGCCAGCAGCTATCGGGGACAGGACACTGAAGCTTTCTTT. Protein: CASSYRGQDTEAFF.